These 27 T cell receptor beta chains share one sample of origin, sequenced in a study of sequential checkpoint blockade in melanoma. Treatment in this sample: randomized to nivolumab then ipilimumab (arm A) or the reverse (arm B). Data came from immunoSEQ multiplex PCR; TCRdb stores just in-frame clones and leaves some out. Seen here are approximately 20,000 clones, roughly 59% observed once, and the top ten hold 17%. This specimen was CD8+ T cells sorted from blood (inferred from file names), taken from a patient given nivolumab and ipilimumab in sequence. These receptors came from a human donor with melanoma.

The genes are TRBV4-1 and TRBJ1-5; TRBD1 matches at 7 bases. Germline values: CDR1 MGHRA, CDR2 YSYEKL. The CDR3 sequence is 15 residues long. Trimming cost V 3 bases and J 3 bases; bases outside gene matches: 5. The CDR3 sequence is CASSQADRPNQPQHF. CDR3 sequence (DNA): TGCGCCAGCAGCCAGGCGGACAGGCCCAATCAGCCCCAGCATTTT.

The V gene is TRBV6-4, the J gene TRBJ2-2; D is perhaps TRBD2 (7 bases). The CDR3 loop spans 15 amino acids. The germline V gene has CDR1 MRHNA and CDR2 SNTAGT. V dropped 5 bases and J dropped 6 bases, with 16 bases sitting between them. The CDR3 is CASSPSVGGPGELFF. In DNA form, the CDR3 reads TGTGCCAGCAGTCCCTCGGTGGGGGGGCCCGGGGAGCTGTTTTTT.

In regard to this clone: Other nucleotide sequences from this sample produce the same CDR3. This sequence joins TRBV10-2 and TRBJ1-2; TRBD1 matches at 9 bases. The V segment lost 6 bases and the J segment 4 bases; nucleotides outside the gene matches: 12. Germline V lookup: CDR1 WSHSY, CDR2 SAAADI. CDR3 length: 16 residues. The CDR3 region is CASSLSGQGGGYGYTF. For the CDR3, the DNA is TGCGCCAGCAGCCTATCGGGACAGGGTGGAGGCTATGGCTACACCTTC.

The CDR3 coding sequence is TGTGCCAGCAGTTTAGGAGTAAGCTCCTACGAGCAGTACTTC. Amino acids: CASSLGVSSYEQYF. V usage is TRBV27 and J usage is TRBJ2-7, with D unresolved. Trimming left V 2 bases short and J 0 bases short, with 8 bases between. This CDR3 comprises 14 residues. Germline CDR1 reads MNHEY; CDR2 reads SMNVEV (reference sequence).

The V gene is TRBV13, the J gene TRBJ2-7, with TRBD1 identical over 8 bases. This CDR3 spans 15 amino acids. Germline V lookup: CDR1 PRHDT, CDR2 FYEKMQ (reference sequence). V shed 5 bases and J 0 bases; nucleotides not matched to a gene: 6. CDR3 bases: TGTGCCAGCAGCCGTGGACAGGGAACCTCCTACGAGCAGTACTTC. The encoded protein is CASSRGQGTSYEQYF.

The chain carries TRBV7-6 and TRBJ2-5; 14 nucleotides match TRBD2. Germline trimming cut 5 bases from V and 7 bases from J; bases unmatched to any gene: 12. Germline V lookup: CDR1 SGHVS, CDR2 FNYEAQ. The CDR3 sequence is 17 residues long. CDR3 bases: TGTGCCAGCAGCCCCACGACTAGCGGGGGGGGAGGGGTGACCCAGTACTTC. Translating gives CASSPTTSGGGGVTQYF.

The V call is TRBV11-1, the J call TRBJ1-1, with TRBD1 identical over 10 bases. CDR1 is SGHAT and CDR2 is FQDESV in the germline V gene (reference sequence). The CDR3 contains 15 residues. Trimming removed 6 bases from V and 5 bases from J; junction bases left unmatched: 9. The CDR3 sequence: CASSTPGTGVTEAFF. The CDR3, as DNA: TGTGCCAGCAGTACCCCCGGGACAGGGGTGACTGAAGCTTTCTTT. Full variable domain (remainder filled in from reference TRBV11-1 and TRBJ1-1): EAEVAQSPRYKITEKSQAVAFWCDPISGHATLYWYRQILGQGPELLVQFQDESVVDDSQLPKDRFSAERLKGVDSTLKIQPAELGDSAMYLCASSTPGTGVTEAFFGQGTRLTVV.

The gene calls are TRBV14 and TRBJ2-7, with 11 bases matching TRBD2. This CDR3 region has 16 residues. Germline-derived CDR1 and CDR2 are SGHDN and FVKESK. V was pared by 5 bases and J by 0 bases, with 6 bases of the junction left unmatched. CDR3 DNA: TGTGCCAGCAGCTCCTGGACTAGCGGGTCCTCCTACGAGCAGTACTTC. Protein sequence: CASSSWTSGSSYEQYF. Complete variable domain (other parts from reference TRBV14 and TRBJ2-7): EAGVTQFPSHSVIEKGQTVTLRCDPISGHDNLYWYRRVMGKEIKFLLHFVKESKQDESGMPNNRFLAERTGGTYSTLKVQPAELEDSGVYFCASSSWTSGSSYEQYFGPGTRLTVT.

This clone came up a few times. This chain connects TRBV27 to TRBJ1-1; D is unresolved. This CDR3 contains 14 residues. The V gene lost 6 bases and the J gene lost 1 base, with 12 bases spanning the gap. CDR1 MNHEY and CDR2 SMNVEV come from the germline V gene (reference sequence). The chain's CDR3 is CASSPLPPNTEAFF. Written as DNA, the CDR3 is TGTGCCAGCAGCCCCCTTCCCCCGAACACTGAAGCTTTCTTT.

V is TRBV2 and J is TRBJ1-4; 8 bases map to TRBD1. This CDR3 has 16 amino acids. Germline lookup yields CDR1 SNHLY and CDR2 FYNNEI. V trimming: 5 bases; J trimming: 0 bases; junction bases outside the gene matches: 5. CDR3: CASSWTGRTTNEKLFF. The DNA of the CDR3 is TGTGCCAGCAGTTGGACAGGGAGGACAACTAATGAAAAACTGTTTTTT.

This clone occurred a few times. The chain couples TRBV7-3 to TRBJ2-1; TRBD2 aligns across 11 bases. Trimming cost V 6 bases and J 5 bases; bases outside gene matches: 9. CDR3 length: 16 residues. The germline V gene has CDR1 SGHTA and CDR2 FQGTGA. The CDR3 sequence: CASSLSGGARNNEQFF. The CDR3 nucleotides are TGTGCCAGCAGTCTTAGCGGGGGGGCTCGTAACAATGAGCAGTTCTTC.

The V call is TRBV5-6, the J call TRBJ2-3; D call uncertain. V lost 4 bases and J lost 2, with 20 bases in between. This CDR3 has 17 amino acids. Germline V lookup: CDR1 SGHDT, CDR2 YYEEEE. CDR3 loop: CASSQEQGYGLTDTQYF. The CDR3 region has the DNA TGTGCCAGCAGCCAAGAGCAAGGCTATGGGCTCACAGATACGCAGTATTTT. The full variable domain, its missing parts supplied by reference TRBV5-6 and TRBJ2-3, is DAGVTQSPTHLIKTRGQQVTLRCSPKSGHDTVSWYQQALGQGPQFIFQYYEEEERQRGNFPDRFSGHQFPNYSSELNVNALLLGDSALYLCASSQEQGYGLTDTQYFGPGTRLTVL.

Written as DNA, the CDR3 is TGCGCCAGCAGCTTTACTAGCGGTTACTACGAGCAGTACTTC. The encoded protein is CASSFTSGYYEQYF. This chain uses TRBV5-1 with TRBJ2-7, with 8 positions matching TRBD2. The CDR3 length is 14 residues. From germline, CDR1 is SGHRS and CDR2 YFSETQ. After removal of 2 bases from V and 3 bases from J, the junction contained 4 bases not matched to a gene.

V gene TRBV10-1 combines with J gene TRBJ2-4, with TRBD2 as a possible D gene (7 bases). Germline values: CDR1 WNHNN, CDR2 SYGVQD (reference sequence). The CDR3 covers 12 residues. The CDR3 reads CAYFYRGAFQYF. The CDR3 bases are TGCGCGTACTTTTACCGGGGGGCCTTTCAGTACTTC.

This clone was picked up a small number of times. The J gene is TRBJ2-1, the V gene TRBV5-6; D not resolved. This CDR3 is built from 12 residues. Germline CDR1 reads SGHDT; CDR2 reads YYEEEE. Trimming took 2 bases from V and 4 from J, leaving 4 bases between them. CDR3 amino acids: CASSFTYNEQFF. The CDR3 DNA is TGTGCCAGCAGCTTCACATACAATGAGCAGTTCTTC.

V and J are TRBV5-5 and TRBJ2-7; TRBD1 matches at 10 bases. Germline CDR1 and CDR2: SGHKS and YYEKEE (reference sequence). This CDR3 has 14 amino acids. The trim removed 4 bases at V and 4 bases at J, leaving 5 bases unmatched. The CDR3 bases are TGTGCCAGCAGCACCGGGACAGGGGTATACGAGCAGTACTTC. It codes for CASSTGTGVYEQYF. The full variable domain, rest sourced from reference TRBV5-5 and TRBJ2-7, is DAGVTQSPTHLIKTRGQQVTLRCSPISGHKSVSWYQQVLGQGPQFIFQYYEKEERGRGNFPDRFSARQFPNYSSELNVNALLLGDSALYLCASSTGTGVYEQYFGPGTRLTVT.

CDR3 sequence (DNA): TGTGCCAGCAGGGCATATGTCCAGGGGAGAGATATGAACACTGAAGCTTTCTTT. It translates to CASRAYVQGRDMNTEAFF. V gene TRBV2 combines with J gene TRBJ1-1; possibly TRBD1 for D (6 bases). This CDR3 is built from 18 residues. The V gene lost 6 bases and the J gene lost 0 bases, with 23 bases spanning the gap. The V gene's germline CDR1 is SNHLY and CDR2 FYNNEI.

This sequence joins TRBV10-3 and TRBJ2-7; tentatively, D is TRBD1 (5 bases). This CDR3 comprises 14 residues. The V gene's germline CDR1 is ENHRY and CDR2 SYGVKD. V was pared by 0 bases and J by 1 base, with 7 bases between. CDR3 bases: TGTGCCATCAGTGAGTCAACAGGATCCTACGAGCAGTACTTC. The encoded protein is CAISESTGSYEQYF.

This clone is deemed medium-sized (0.01 to 0.1%). The chain links TRBV28 to TRBJ1-5; tentative D call: TRBD1 (6 bases). Germline assignment: CDR1 MDHEN and CDR2 SYDVKM. V was shortened by 5 bases and J by 6 bases, with 17 bases between the two germline ends. The CDR3 length is 15 residues. The CDR3, as DNA: TGTGCCAGCAGTACTTGGGGGCGCCGGGGTCAGCCCCAGCATTTT. Its protein product is CASSTWGRRGQPQHF.

The chain is built from TRBV11-1 and TRBJ1-2, with D maybe TRBD1 (6 bases). CDR1 and CDR2 (germline): SGHAT, FQDESV (reference sequence). Trimming took off 4 bases at V and 6 bases at J, with 12 bases between the two ends. This CDR3 has 13 amino acids. The CDR3 protein is CASSSWAGDGYTF. CDR3 nucleotides: TGTGCCAGCAGCTCCTGGGCAGGGGATGGCTACACCTTC. The complete variable domain, with remaining parts taken from reference TRBV11-1 and TRBJ1-2, reads EAEVAQSPRYKITEKSQAVAFWCDPISGHATLYWYRQILGQGPELLVQFQDESVVDDSQLPKDRFSAERLKGVDSTLKIQPAELGDSAMYLCASSSWAGDGYTFGSGTRLTVV.

The chain has TRBV6-1 and TRBJ2-5, with D perhaps matching TRBD2 (5 bases). The CDR3 has 15 amino acids. Trimming took 1 base from V and 1 from J, leaving 10 bases between them. Germline lookup yields CDR1 MNHNS and CDR2 SASEGT. CDR3 DNA sequence: TGTGCCAGCAGTGAAGAGGAGGAAGGCCAAGAGACCCAGTACTTC. This sequence encodes CASSEEEEGQETQYF.

This chain uses TRBV29-1 with TRBJ2-3; the match to TRBD2 covers 9 bases. CDR1 SQVTM and CDR2 ANQGSEA come from the germline V gene. The trim removed 3 bases at V and 3 bases at J, leaving 16 bases unmatched. This CDR3 is 18 amino acids long. This CDR3 is CSVEMSAGGPASTDTQYF. Here the CDR3 DNA reads TGCAGCGTTGAGATGTCAGCGGGAGGCCCCGCGAGTACAGATACGCAGTATTTT.

The CDR3 sequence: CASSIDLAGLRGREQFF. In nucleotides, the CDR3 is TGTGCCAGTAGTATAGATCTAGCGGGACTGAGAGGACGAGAGCAGTTCTTC. The rearrangement joins TRBV19 to TRBJ2-1; 9 bases map to TRBD2. The CDR3 is 17 residues long. V dropped 0 bases and J dropped 10; count of bases not matched to a gene: 13. Germline CDR1 is LNHDA and CDR2 is SQIVND (reference sequence). Based on the CDR3 plus reference TRBV19 and TRBJ2-1, the full variable domain is DGGITQSPKYLFRKEGQNVTLSCEQNLNHDAMYWYRQDPGQGLRLIYYSQIVNDFQKGDIAEGYSVSREKKESFPLTVTSAQKNPTAFYLCASSIDLAGLRGREQFFGPGTRLTVL.

This clone was detected only a few times. The rearrangement links TRBV7-9 to TRBJ2-1; D possibly corresponds to TRBD2 (5 bases). The CDR3 is 13 amino acids. V lost 5 bases and J lost 12, with 17 bases in between. CDR1 SEHNR and CDR2 FQNEAQ come from the germline V gene (reference sequence). The DNA of the CDR3 is TGTGCCAGCAGCCCGGACCCCGTCGCGGGGCAGTTCTTC. The encoded protein is CASSPDPVAGQFF.

The chain links TRBV15 to TRBJ2-3, with TRBD1 identical over 9 bases. Germline assignment: CDR1 LNHNV and CDR2 YYDKDF (reference sequence). The CDR3 extends over 12 amino acids. V was clipped by 8 bases and J by 4 bases; unmatched bases: 1. In DNA form, the CDR3 reads TGTGCCACCCGACAGGGGGCAGATACGCAGTATTTT. Its translation: CATRQGADTQYF.

This chain connects TRBV5-1 to TRBJ2-5; 11 bases map to TRBD2. This CDR3 is 16 amino acids long. The V gene's germline CDR1 is SGHRS and CDR2 YFSETQ. Losses at the gene ends were 4 bases for V and 4 bases for J; bases not matched to a gene: 9. The CDR3 loop is CASSPYSGGAAETQYF. In DNA form, the CDR3 reads TGCGCCAGCAGCCCGTATAGCGGGGGGGCCGCAGAGACCCAGTACTTC.

This clone was detected only a few times. The chain joins TRBV6-6 to TRBJ1-1; no definite D call. Germline-derived CDR1 and CDR2 are MNHNY and SVGAGI (reference sequence). Trimming took off 0 bases at V and 0 bases at J, with 5 bases between the two ends. The length of the CDR3 is 14 residues. CDR3 loop: CASSYSRVNTEAFF. DNA of the CDR3: TGTGCCAGCAGTTACTCGAGGGTGAACACTGAAGCTTTCTTT.